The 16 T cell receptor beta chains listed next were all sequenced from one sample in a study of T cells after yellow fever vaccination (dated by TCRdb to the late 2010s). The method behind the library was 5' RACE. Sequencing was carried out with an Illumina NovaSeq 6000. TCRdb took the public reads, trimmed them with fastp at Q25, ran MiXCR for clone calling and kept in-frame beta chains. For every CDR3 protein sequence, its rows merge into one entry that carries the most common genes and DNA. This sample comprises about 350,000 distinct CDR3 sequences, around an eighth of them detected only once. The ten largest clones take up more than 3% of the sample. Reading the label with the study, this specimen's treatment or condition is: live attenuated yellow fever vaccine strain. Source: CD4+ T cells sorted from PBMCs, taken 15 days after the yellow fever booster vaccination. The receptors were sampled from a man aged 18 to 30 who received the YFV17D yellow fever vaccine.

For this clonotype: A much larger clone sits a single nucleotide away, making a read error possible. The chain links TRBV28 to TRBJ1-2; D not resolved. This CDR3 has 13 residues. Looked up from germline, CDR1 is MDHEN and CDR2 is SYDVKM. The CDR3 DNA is TGTGCCAGCTGTTTAGAGCCAGGATCGGGCTACACCTTC. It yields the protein CASCLEPGSGYTF.

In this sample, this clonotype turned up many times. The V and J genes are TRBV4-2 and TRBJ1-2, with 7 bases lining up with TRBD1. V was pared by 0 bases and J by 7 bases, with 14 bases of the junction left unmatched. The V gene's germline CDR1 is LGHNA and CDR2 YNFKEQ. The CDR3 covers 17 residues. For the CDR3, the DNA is TGTGCCAGCAGCCAAGATCACGTTTTTCTAGGGGGCGTTGGCTACACCTTC. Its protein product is CASSQDHVFLGGVGYTF.

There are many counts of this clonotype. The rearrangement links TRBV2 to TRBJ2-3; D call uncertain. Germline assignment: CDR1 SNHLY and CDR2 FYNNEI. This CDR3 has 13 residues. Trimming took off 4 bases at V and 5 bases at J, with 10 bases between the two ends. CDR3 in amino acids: CASSVNEEDTQYF. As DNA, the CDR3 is TGTGCCAGCAGTGTTAATGAGGAAGATACGCAGTATTTT.

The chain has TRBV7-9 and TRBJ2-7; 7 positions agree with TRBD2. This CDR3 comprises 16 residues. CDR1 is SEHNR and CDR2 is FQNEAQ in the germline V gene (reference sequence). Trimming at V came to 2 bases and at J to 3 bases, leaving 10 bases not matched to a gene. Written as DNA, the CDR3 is TGTGCCAGCAGCTTATGGGGGGGTAGGCCTGACTACGAGCAGTACTTC. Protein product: CASSLWGGRPDYEQYF. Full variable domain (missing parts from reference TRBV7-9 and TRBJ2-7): DTGVSQNPRHKITKRGQNVTFRCDPISEHNRLYWYRQTLGQGPEFLTYFQNEAQLEKSRLLSDRFSAERPKGSFSTLEIQRTEQGDSAMYLCASSLWGGRPDYEQYFGPGTRLTVT.

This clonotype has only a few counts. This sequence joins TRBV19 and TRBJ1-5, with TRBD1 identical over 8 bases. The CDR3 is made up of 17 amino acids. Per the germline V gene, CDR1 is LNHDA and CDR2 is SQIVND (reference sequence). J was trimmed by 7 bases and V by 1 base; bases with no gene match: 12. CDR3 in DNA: TGTGCCAGTAGTATAGCGGCCAGGGGGCTTTTTGGGCAGCCCCAGCATTTT. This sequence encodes CASSIAARGLFGQPQHF.

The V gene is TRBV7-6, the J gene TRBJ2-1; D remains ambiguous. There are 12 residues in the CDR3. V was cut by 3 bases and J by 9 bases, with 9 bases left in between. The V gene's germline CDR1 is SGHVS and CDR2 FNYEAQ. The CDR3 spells CASSLTAGEQFF. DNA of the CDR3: TGTGCCAGCAGCTTGACTGCCGGTGAGCAGTTCTTC.

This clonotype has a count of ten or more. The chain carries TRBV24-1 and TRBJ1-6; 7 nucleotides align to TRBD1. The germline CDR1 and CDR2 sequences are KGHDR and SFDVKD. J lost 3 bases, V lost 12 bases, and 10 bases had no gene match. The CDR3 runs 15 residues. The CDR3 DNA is TGTGCCGGATCCCGGGACAGCCGCTATAATTCACCCCTCCACTTT. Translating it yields CAGSRDSRYNSPLHF.

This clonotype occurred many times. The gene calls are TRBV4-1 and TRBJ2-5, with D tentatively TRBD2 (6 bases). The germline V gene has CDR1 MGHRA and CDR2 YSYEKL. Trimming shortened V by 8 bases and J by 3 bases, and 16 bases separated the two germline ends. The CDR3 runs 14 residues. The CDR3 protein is CASPTYTGEETQYF. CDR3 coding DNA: TGCGCCAGCCCAACTTACACGGGGGAAGAGACCCAGTACTTC.

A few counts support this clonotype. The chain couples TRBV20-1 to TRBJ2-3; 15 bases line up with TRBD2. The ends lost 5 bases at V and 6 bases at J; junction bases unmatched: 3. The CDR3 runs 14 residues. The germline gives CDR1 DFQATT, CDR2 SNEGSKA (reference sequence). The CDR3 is CSAPGLAGGDTQYF. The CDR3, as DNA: TGCAGTGCTCCCGGACTAGCGGGGGGGGATACGCAGTATTTT.

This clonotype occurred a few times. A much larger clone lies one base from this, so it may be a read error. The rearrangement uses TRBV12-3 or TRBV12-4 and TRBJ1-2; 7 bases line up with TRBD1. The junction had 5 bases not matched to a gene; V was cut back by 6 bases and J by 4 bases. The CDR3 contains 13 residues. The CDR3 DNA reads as TGTGCCAGCAGCCCGGGACAGAGCTATGGCTACACCTTC. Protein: CASSPGQSYGYTF.

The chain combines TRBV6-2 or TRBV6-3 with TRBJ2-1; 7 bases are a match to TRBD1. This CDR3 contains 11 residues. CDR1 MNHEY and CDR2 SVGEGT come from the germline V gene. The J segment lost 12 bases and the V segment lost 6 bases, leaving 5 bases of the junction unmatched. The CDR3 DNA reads TGTGCCAGCAGGACAGGGTTCGGGCAGTTCTTC. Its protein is CASRTGFGQFF.

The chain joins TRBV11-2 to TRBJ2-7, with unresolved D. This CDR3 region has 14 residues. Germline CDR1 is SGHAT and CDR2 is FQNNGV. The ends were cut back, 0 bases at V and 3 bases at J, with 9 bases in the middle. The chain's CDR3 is CASSLDRAGYEQYF. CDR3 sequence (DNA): TGTGCCAGCAGCTTAGATCGGGCTGGCTACGAGCAGTACTTC.

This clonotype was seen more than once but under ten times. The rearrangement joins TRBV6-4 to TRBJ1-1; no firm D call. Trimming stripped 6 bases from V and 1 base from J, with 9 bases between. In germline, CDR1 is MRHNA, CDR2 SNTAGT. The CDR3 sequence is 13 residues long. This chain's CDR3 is CASRKDWNTEAFF. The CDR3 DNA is TGTGCCAGCAGGAAGGACTGGAACACTGAAGCTTTCTTT.

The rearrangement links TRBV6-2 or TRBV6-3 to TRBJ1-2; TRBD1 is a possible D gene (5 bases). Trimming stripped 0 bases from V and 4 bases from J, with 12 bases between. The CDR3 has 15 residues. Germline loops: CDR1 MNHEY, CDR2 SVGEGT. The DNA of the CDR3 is TGTGCCAGCAGTTACTCGAGGGACGGACCCTATGGCTACACCTTC. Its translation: CASSYSRDGPYGYTF.

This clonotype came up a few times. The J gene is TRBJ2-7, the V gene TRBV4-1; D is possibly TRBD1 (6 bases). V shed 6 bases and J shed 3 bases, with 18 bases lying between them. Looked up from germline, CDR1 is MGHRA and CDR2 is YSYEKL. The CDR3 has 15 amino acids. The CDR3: CASRDPRTGSYEQYF. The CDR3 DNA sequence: TGCGCCAGCAGGGACCCGAGAACAGGGAGCTACGAGCAGTACTTC.

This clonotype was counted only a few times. The CDR3 spells CASNTARDRENIQYF. The CDR3 bases are TGTGCCAGCAACACCGCCAGGGACAGGGAAAACATTCAGTACTTC. This rearrangement joins TRBV6-2 or TRBV6-3 to TRBJ2-4, with 9 bases that match TRBD1. Per germline, CDR1 MNHEY and CDR2 SVGEGT. V lost 7 bases, J lost 5 bases, and 9 bases stayed unmatched. This CDR3 has 15 amino acids.